This T cell receptor (beta chain) was recorded in a study of post-analysis software for immune sequencing data. Background on the study: Several disease courses (relapsing-remitting, secondary progressive and progressive-relapsing) of multiple sclerosis were included. Study observations and caveats: The normalized Chao1 diversity of multiple sclerosis patients was significantly lower than that of controls. In patients, TRBV5-6, TRBV5-1 and TRBV20-1 belonged to five or six TRBV segments found more frequently than in controls.

Every TCR beta cDNA library bore unique molecular identifiers. MiXCR, run by TCRdb on the PCR reads, gives a single entry per CDR3 protein. The table records about half a million distinct CDR3 sequences, around a third of them present only once. This clonotype has a handful of counts. What it recognizes is unknown. CDR3 length: 14 amino acids. J lost 4 bases, V lost 6 bases, and 7 bases had no gene match. Source material: blood. V and J are TRBV12-3 or TRBV12-4 and TRBJ2-5; the match to TRBD1 covers 8 bases. The source is a girl aged 2-17 years with multiple sclerosis. The CDR3 is CASSPLRGPETQYF. CDR3 DNA: TGTGCCAGCAGCCCACTCAGGGGGCCAGAGACCCAGTACTTC.